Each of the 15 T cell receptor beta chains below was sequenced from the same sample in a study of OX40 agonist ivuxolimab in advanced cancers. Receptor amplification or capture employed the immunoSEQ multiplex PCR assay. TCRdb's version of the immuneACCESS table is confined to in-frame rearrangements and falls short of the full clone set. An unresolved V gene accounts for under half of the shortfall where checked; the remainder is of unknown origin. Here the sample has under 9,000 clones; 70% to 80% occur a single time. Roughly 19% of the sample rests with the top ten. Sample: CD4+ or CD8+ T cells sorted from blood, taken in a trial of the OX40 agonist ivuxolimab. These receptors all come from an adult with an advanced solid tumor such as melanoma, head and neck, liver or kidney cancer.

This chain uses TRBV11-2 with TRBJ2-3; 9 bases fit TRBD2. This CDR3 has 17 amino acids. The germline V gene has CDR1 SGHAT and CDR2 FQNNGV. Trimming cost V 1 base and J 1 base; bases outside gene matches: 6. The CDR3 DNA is TGTGCCAGCAGCTTAGGGCGGGGGGGCCGCGGCACAGATACGCAGTATTTT. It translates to CASSLGRGGRGTDTQYF. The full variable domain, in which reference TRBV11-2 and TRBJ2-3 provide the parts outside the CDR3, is EAGVAQSPRYKIIEKRQSVAFWCNPISGHATLYWYQQILGQGPKLLIQFQNNGVVDDSQLPKDRFSAERLKGVDSTLKIQPAKLEDSAVYLCASSLGRGGRGTDTQYFGPGTRLTVL.

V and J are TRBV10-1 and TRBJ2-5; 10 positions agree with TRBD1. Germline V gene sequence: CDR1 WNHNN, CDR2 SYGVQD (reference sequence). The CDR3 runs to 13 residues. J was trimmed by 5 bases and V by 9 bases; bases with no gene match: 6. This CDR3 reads CARTGQGHETQYF. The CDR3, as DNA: TGCGCCAGGACGGGACAGGGGCACGAGACCCAGTACTTC.

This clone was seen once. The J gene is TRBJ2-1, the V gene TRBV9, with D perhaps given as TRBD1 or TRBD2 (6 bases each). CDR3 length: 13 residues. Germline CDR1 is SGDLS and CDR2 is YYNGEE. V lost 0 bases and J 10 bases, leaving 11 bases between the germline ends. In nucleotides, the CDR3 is TGTGCCAGCAGCGTAGGACTAGGGGGGGAGCAGTTCTTC. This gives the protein CASSVGLGGEQFF.

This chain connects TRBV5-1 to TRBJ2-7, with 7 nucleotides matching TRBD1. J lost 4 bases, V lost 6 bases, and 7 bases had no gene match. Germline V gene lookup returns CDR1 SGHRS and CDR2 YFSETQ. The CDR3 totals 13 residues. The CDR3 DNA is TGCGCCAGCACTGAACAGGGGTGGTACGAGCAGTACTTC. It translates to CASTEQGWYEQYF.

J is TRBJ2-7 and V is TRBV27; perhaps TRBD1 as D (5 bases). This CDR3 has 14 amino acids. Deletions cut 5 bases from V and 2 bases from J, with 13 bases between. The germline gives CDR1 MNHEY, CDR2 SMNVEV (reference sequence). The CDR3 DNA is TGTGCCAGCAGTCCGTTGACAGAAGCCTACGAGCAGTACTTC. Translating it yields CASSPLTEAYEQYF.

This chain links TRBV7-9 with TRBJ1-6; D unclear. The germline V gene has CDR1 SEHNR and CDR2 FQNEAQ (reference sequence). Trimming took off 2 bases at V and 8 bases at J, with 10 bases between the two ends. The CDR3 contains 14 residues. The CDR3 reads CASSLTWDDSPLHF. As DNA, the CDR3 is TGTGCCAGCAGCTTAACCTGGGATGATTCACCCCTCCACTTT.

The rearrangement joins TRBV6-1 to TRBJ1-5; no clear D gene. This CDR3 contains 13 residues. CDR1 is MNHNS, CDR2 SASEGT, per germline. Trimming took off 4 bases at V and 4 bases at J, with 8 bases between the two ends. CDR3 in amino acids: CASSAGMNQPQHF. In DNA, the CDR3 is TGTGCCAGCAGTGCCGGGATGAATCAGCCCCAGCATTTT.

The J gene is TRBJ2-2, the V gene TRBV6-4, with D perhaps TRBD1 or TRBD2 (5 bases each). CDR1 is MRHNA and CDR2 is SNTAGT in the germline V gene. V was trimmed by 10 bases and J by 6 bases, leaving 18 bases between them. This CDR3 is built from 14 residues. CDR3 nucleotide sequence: TGTGCCACCCATGGGGGACCGTGGTCCGGGGAGCTGTTTTTT. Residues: CATHGGPWSGELFF.

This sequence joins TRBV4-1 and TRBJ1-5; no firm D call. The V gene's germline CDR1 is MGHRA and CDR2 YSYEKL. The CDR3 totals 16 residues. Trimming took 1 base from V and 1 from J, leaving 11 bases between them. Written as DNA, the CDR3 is TGCGCCAGCAGCCAAGTCCTTGTTCGGAGCAATCAGCCCCAGCATTTT. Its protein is CASSQVLVRSNQPQHF.

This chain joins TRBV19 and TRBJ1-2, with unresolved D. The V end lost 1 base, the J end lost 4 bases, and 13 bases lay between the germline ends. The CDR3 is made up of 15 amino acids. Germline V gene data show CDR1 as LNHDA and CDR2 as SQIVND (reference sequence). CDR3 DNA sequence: TGTGCCAGTAGTATAGCACAACGAGGTGGCTATGGCTACACCTTC. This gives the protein CASSIAQRGGYGYTF.

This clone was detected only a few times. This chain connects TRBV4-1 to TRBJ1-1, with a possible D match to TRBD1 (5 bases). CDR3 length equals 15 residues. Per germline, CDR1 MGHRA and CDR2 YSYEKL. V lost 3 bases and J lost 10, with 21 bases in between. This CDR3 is CASSHYYRDSNGAFF. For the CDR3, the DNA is TGCGCCAGCAGCCACTACTACCGGGACTCCAACGGAGCTTTCTTT.

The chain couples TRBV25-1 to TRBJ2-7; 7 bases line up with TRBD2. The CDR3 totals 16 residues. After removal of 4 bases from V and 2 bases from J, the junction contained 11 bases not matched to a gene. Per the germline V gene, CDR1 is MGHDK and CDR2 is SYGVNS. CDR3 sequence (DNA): TGTGCCAGCAGTGCGACTGGGACTACCACTACCTACGAGCAGTACTTC. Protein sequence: CASSATGTTTTYEQYF.

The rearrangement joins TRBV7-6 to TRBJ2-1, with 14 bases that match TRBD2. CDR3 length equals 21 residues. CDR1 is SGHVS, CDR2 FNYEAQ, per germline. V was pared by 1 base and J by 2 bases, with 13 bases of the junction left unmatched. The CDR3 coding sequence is TGTGCCAGCAGCTTAGGGCCCGGGACTAGCGGGGGCCGTCCCCCCTACAATGAGCAGTTCTTC. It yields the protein CASSLGPGTSGGRPPYNEQFF.

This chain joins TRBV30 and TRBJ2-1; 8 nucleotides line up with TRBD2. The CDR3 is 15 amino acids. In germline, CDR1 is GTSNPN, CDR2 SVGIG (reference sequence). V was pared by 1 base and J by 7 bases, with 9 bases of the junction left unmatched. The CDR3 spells CAWSGLAGKRNEQFF. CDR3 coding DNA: TGTGCCTGGAGTGGGTTAGCGGGGAAAAGGAATGAGCAGTTCTTC.

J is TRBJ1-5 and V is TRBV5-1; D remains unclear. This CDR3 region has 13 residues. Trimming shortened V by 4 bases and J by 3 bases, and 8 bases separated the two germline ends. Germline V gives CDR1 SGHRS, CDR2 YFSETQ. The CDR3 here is CASSAAPNQPQHF. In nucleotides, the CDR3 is TGCGCCAGCAGCGCGGCCCCCAATCAGCCCCAGCATTTT.